Each of the 18 T cell receptor beta chains below was sequenced from the same sample in a study of CD8 T cells in Susac syndrome. With random hexamers, reverse transcription was performed on roughly 0.5 to 1 ug of RNA. TCRdb independently ran MiXCR on the immunoSEQ multiplex PCR reads; one entry per CDR3 protein. Of under 350,000 distinct CDR3 sequences detected, 92% appear once; the ten largest clones hold roughly 0.059%. Material: CD4+ T cells from PBMCs. These TCRs come from a human donor with multiple sclerosis.

This clonotype was picked up one time. V and J are TRBV19 and TRBJ2-5; 10 bases are a match to TRBD1. Germline V lookup: CDR1 LNHDA, CDR2 SQIVND (reference sequence). The trim removed 6 bases at V and 7 bases at J, leaving 8 bases unmatched. The CDR3 length is 14 residues. This CDR3 is CASSNNRDRGTQYF. DNA of the CDR3: TGTGCCAGTAGCAACAACCGGGACAGGGGGACCCAGTACTTC. Supplemented by reference TRBV19 and TRBJ2-5, the full variable domain reads DGGITQSPKYLFRKEGQNVTLSCEQNLNHDAMYWYRQDPGQGLRLIYYSQIVNDFQKGDIAEGYSVSREKKESFPLTVTSAQKNPTAFYLCASSNNRDRGTQYFGPGTRLLVL.

V gene TRBV6-5 combines with J gene TRBJ2-3; 8 positions agree with TRBD2. The CDR3 contains 15 residues. The ends lost 10 bases at V and 4 bases at J; junction bases unmatched: 13. The germline gives CDR1 MNHEY, CDR2 SVGAGI. CDR3: CATQKGLASADTQYF. The CDR3 DNA follows: TGTGCCACTCAGAAAGGACTAGCCTCGGCAGATACGCAGTATTTT.

This chain uses TRBV29-1 with TRBJ1-3; unclear D gene. CDR1 and CDR2 from the germline V gene are SQVTM and ANQGSEA. Between the trimmed V and J ends, which lost 1 base and 1 base, there was a span of 2 bases. This CDR3 is built from 12 residues. The CDR3 DNA reads as TGCAGCGTTGAAGGTTCTGGAAACACCATATATTTT. Residues: CSVEGSGNTIYF.

Remarks on this clonotype: A junction end diverges from the germline sequence, so it may reflect a read error. The rearrangement links TRBV7-7 to TRBJ2-3, with D tentatively TRBD2 (6 bases). The CDR3 contains 14 residues. Germline V CDR1 and CDR2: SSHAT, FNYEAQ (reference sequence). The CDR3 nucleotides are TGTGCTAGCAGCTTATCCCTAGCGAAAGATACGCAGTATTTT. Translated, it gives CASSLSLAKDTQYF.

The rearrangement joins TRBV2 to TRBJ1-2; possibly TRBD1 for D (5 bases). CDR3 length: 15 residues. V shed 6 bases and J shed 4 bases, with 18 bases lying between them. From germline, CDR1 is SNHLY and CDR2 FYNNEI. CDR3 DNA: TGTGCCAGCAGAATCCCAGGGACGGATTCCTATGGCTACACCTTC. The encoded protein is CASRIPGTDSYGYTF.

The chain combines TRBV5-6 with TRBJ2-5; D is perhaps TRBD2 (7 bases). There are 16 residues in the CDR3. Germline-derived CDR1 and CDR2 are SGHDT and YYEEEE. The germline V and J ends were trimmed by 3 bases and 1 base, with 16 bases remaining between them. The chain's CDR3 is CASSSQGGAAQETQYF. The CDR3 DNA follows: TGTGCCAGCAGCTCACAGGGAGGGGCGGCCCAAGAGACCCAGTACTTC.

The chain recombines TRBV3-1 with TRBJ1-2; the D gene is possibly TRBD1 (5 bases). CDR3 size: 16 residues. V lost 4 bases to trimming and J lost 3 bases, with 18 bases between them. Germline V CDR1 and CDR2: LGHDT, YNNKEL (reference sequence). This CDR3 is CASSPTSGRWDYGYTF. The CDR3 coding sequence is TGTGCCAGCAGCCCAACATCGGGACGGTGGGACTATGGCTACACCTTC.

The genes are TRBV7-9 and TRBJ2-5; D may correspond to TRBD1 or TRBD2 (5 bases each). This CDR3 has 15 amino acids. Deletions cut 8 bases from V and 9 bases from J, with 25 bases between. CDR1 is SEHNR, CDR2 FQNEAQ, per germline (reference sequence). CDR3 sequence (DNA): TGTGCCAGCGCTTCAAACCGGGGCGCCGGCTTGGCCCAGTACTTC. It is translated as CASASNRGAGLAQYF. Based on the CDR3 plus reference TRBV7-9 and TRBJ2-5, the full variable domain is DTGVSQNPRHKITKRGQNVTFRCDPISEHNRLYWYRQTLGQGPEFLTYFQNEAQLEKSRLLSDRFSAERPKGSFSTLEIQRTEQGDSAMYLCASASNRGAGLAQYFGPGTRLLVL.

The chain carries TRBV4-2 and TRBJ2-3; D assignment may be TRBD1 or TRBD2 (6 bases each). The V end was cut by 0 bases, the J end by 1 base, with 20 bases between. CDR1 LGHNA and CDR2 YNFKEQ come from the germline V gene. The CDR3 has 19 amino acids. In DNA form, the CDR3 reads TGTGCCAGCAGCCAAGATGGGGGCGGCGGGGCCTACCGCACAGATACGCAGTATTTT. As protein: CASSQDGGGGAYRTDTQYF.

In nucleotides, the CDR3 is TGTGCCAGCTCACCAGACCAAGGGGTGTGGGATACGCAGTATTTT. Its protein is CASSPDQGVWDTQYF. The chain combines TRBV18 with TRBJ2-3; tentatively, D is TRBD1 (5 bases). V lost 2 bases and J 6 bases, leaving 15 bases between the germline ends. This CDR3 spans 15 amino acids. Germline CDR1 is KGHSH and CDR2 is LQKENI.

The V call is TRBV20-1, the J call TRBJ2-7, with D unclear. V shed 1 base and J shed 0 bases, with 10 bases lying between them. Germline V gives CDR1 DFQATT, CDR2 SNEGSKA (reference sequence). This CDR3 comprises 14 residues. CDR3 sequence (DNA): TGCAGTGCTAGAGGCCGTAAGAGCTCCTACGAGCAGTACTTC. This sequence encodes CSARGRKSSYEQYF.

This chain uses TRBV20-1 with TRBJ1-6; the match to TRBD1 covers 10 bases. V was pared by 1 base and J by 10 bases, with 4 bases of the junction left unmatched. Germline CDR1 reads DFQATT; CDR2 reads SNEGSKA (reference sequence). This CDR3 is 14 amino acids long. The CDR3 loop reads CSARGGQGNSPLHF. DNA for the CDR3: TGCAGTGCTAGAGGGGGACAGGGGAACTCACCCCTCCACTTT.

This chain's CDR3 is CSVGGNLYEQYF. The CDR3 nucleotides are TGCAGCGTTGGGGGAAATCTCTACGAGCAGTACTTC. V gene TRBV29-1 combines with J gene TRBJ2-7; D unresolved. V was trimmed by 4 bases and J by 3 bases, leaving 10 bases between them. Germline lookup yields CDR1 SQVTM and CDR2 ANQGSEA. The CDR3 sequence is 12 residues long.

The V and J genes are TRBV7-8 and TRBJ2-3, with 7 nucleotides matching TRBD1. The CDR3 runs 16 residues. Germline values: CDR1 SGHVS, CDR2 FQNEAQ. V lost 1 base to trimming and J lost 2 bases; unmatched junction nucleotides: 6. The DNA of the CDR3 is TGTGCCAGCAGCTTAGGGTCCAGGGGGACCACAGATACGCAGTATTTT. Amino acid sequence: CASSLGSRGTTDTQYF.

The chain joins TRBV12-3 or TRBV12-4 to TRBJ2-5, with TRBD1 matching over 9 bases. J was trimmed by 4 bases and V by 2 bases; bases with no gene match: 2. The CDR3 length is 14 residues. DNA of the CDR3: TGTGCCAGCAGTTTAAGGACAGGGGTAGAGACCCAGTACTTC. Amino acids: CASSLRTGVETQYF.

V is TRBV6-5 and J is TRBJ2-7; the D call may be TRBD1 or TRBD2 (5 bases each). Germline assignment: CDR1 MNHEY and CDR2 SVGAGI. V was cut by 6 bases and J by 9 bases, with 24 bases left in between. This CDR3 region has 15 residues. The CDR3: CASRSQGRIGAGQYF. The CDR3 nucleotides are TGTGCCAGCAGATCTCAGGGCCGAATTGGCGCGGGGCAGTACTTC.

This chain joins TRBV7-9 and TRBJ1-1; maybe TRBD1 (5 bases). The CDR3 loop spans 15 amino acids. V lost 7 bases and J lost 2, with 17 bases in between. Germline-derived CDR1 and CDR2 are SEHNR and FQNEAQ (reference sequence). The CDR3 coding sequence is TGTGCCAGCATCATCCCGGGGGACGGTAACACTGAAGCTTTCTTT. Its translation: CASIIPGDGNTEAFF.

The V call is TRBV20-1, the J call TRBJ2-7; D is uncertain. CDR3 length: 12 residues. Germline CDR1 reads DFQATT; CDR2 reads SNEGSKA (reference sequence). V was pared by 2 bases and J by 6 bases, with 11 bases between. CDR3 sequence (DNA): TGCAGTGCTAGATACAGAACCGGCGAGCAGTACTTC. This codes for CSARYRTGEQYF.